Below, 11 T cell receptor gamma chains from the same sample are listed, as sequenced in a study of intestinal T cells in coeliac disease. LymphoTrack primers amplified TRG sequences from about 200 ng of biopsy DNA. TCRdb reanalysed the multiplex PCR reads with CATT. The sample gives about 2,000 gamma-chain clones, roughly half of which show up once; approximately 7% is in the top ten. Each case's genomic DNA was extracted from ten roughly 4.5-µm formalin-fixed paraffin-embedded scrolls. What was sequenced was a duodenal biopsy. The receptors shown here come from a human donor with celiac disease.

This chain connects TRGV2 to TRGJP2. Germline V gene data show CDR1 as EGSNGY and CDR2 as YDSYNSKV. This CDR3 has 14 residues. CDR3 nucleotides: TGTGCACCTGGACGAGTCAGTAGTGATTGGATCAAGACGTTT. Residues: CAPGRVSSDWIKTF.

This clone has a handful of counts. The CDR3 DNA sequence: TGTGCCTTGTGGGAGGTTAATTATTATAAGAAACTCTTT. Translated, it gives CALWEVNYYKKLF. This chain joins TRGV9 and TRGJ1 or TRGJ2. The CDR3 length is 13 residues. J lost 1 base, V lost 1 base, and 1 base had no gene match. Germline V gene lookup returns CDR1 GITISATS and CDR2 ISYDGTV (reference sequence).

This clone was observed a handful of times. This sequence joins TRGV10 and TRGJ1 or TRGJ2. TRGV10 is known as an ORF, though its function is uncertain. The CDR3 contains 12 residues. The ends lost 8 bases at V and 3 bases at J; junction bases unmatched: 5. DNA of the CDR3: TGTGCTGCGTGGGATGCTTATTATAAGAAACTCTTT. It is translated as CAAWDAYYKKLF.

A note on this clone: A much larger clone lies one base from this, so it may be a read error. The chain joins TRGV11 to TRGJP2. TRGV11 carries the ORF label, with uncertain function. This CDR3 is built from 15 residues. V was clipped by 2 bases and J by 8 bases; unmatched bases: 8. In DNA, the CDR3 is TGTGCCTGCTGGATTAGGCGCGTCGGGGATTGGATCAAGACGTTT. Protein sequence: CACWIRRVGDWIKTF.

As concerns this clone: Within the sample, other DNA sequences also encode this same CDR3. The CDR3 is CATCIYSSDWIKTF. CDR3 in DNA: TGTGCCACCTGCATCTATAGTAGTGATTGGATCAAGACGTTT. The rearrangement uses TRGV8 and TRGJP2. The CDR3 is 14 amino acids. Trimming removed 7 bases from V and 0 bases from J; junction bases left unmatched: 5. Germline V gene sequence: CDR1 VENAVY, CDR2 YDSYNSRV.

A remark on this clone: Other DNA sequences in this sample translate to the same CDR3. The chain is built from TRGV8 and TRGJP2. The germline CDR1 and CDR2 sequences are VENAVY and YDSYNSRV. The CDR3 sequence is 14 residues long. V lost 2 bases to trimming and J lost 3 bases; unmatched junction nucleotides: 3. The CDR3 nucleotides are TGTGCCACCTGGGATATGGGTAGTGATTGGATCAAGACGTTT. It codes for CATWDMGSDWIKTF.

This clone was found a few times. One junction end disagrees with the germline gene, perhaps due to a read error. This chain links TRGV3 with TRGJP2. CDR3 length equals 16 residues. Germline V gene sequence: CDR1 VTNTFY, CDR2 YDVSTARD (reference sequence). DNA for the CDR3: TGTGCCATCTGGGACTTTGAGGGGATTAGTGATTGGATCAAGACGTTT. This encodes CAIWDFEGISDWIKTF.

The V call is TRGV10, the J call TRGJP1. TRGV10 is an open reading frame, and its role is uncertain. The CDR3 runs to 16 residues. V was clipped by 8 bases and J by 5 bases; unmatched bases: 15. The CDR3 region is CAAWEWLIPTGWFKIF. As DNA, the CDR3 is TGTGCTGCGTGGGAATGGTTAATACCTACTGGTTGGTTCAAGATATTT.

Sample share makes this clone large. This chain links TRGV2 with TRGJ1 or TRGJ2. Trimming at V came to 2 bases and at J to 7 bases, leaving 8 bases not matched to a gene. CDR1 and CDR2 (germline): EGSNGY, YDSYNSKV. The CDR3 loop spans 13 amino acids. The CDR3 DNA sequence: TGTGCCACCTGGGACGCAGTATACTATAAGAAACTCTTT. Translating it yields CATWDAVYYKKLF.

The V gene is TRGV10, the J gene TRGJP1. TRGV10 is recorded as an ORF, its role being uncertain. The V gene end was trimmed by 10 bases and the J gene end by 3 bases; junction bases not matched to a gene: 12. The CDR3 length is 15 residues. The CDR3 region is CAALGTKATGWFKIF. CDR3 bases: TGTGCTGCGTTGGGGACCAAGGCCACTGGTTGGTTCAAGATATTT.

This clone was counted a few times. The chain carries TRGV9 and TRGJ1 or TRGJ2. Trimming at V came to 2 bases and at J to 8 bases, leaving 0 bases not matched to a gene. There are 10 residues in the CDR3. From germline, CDR1 is GITISATS and CDR2 ISYDGTV (reference sequence). The DNA for the CDR3 is TGTGCCTTGTGGGAGGATAAGAAACTCTTT. Protein sequence: CALWEDKKLF.